This T cell receptor (beta chain) was identified during a study of CD8 T cells in Susac syndrome. As concerns this clonotype: What it recognizes is unknown.

CDR1 is SNHLY and CDR2 is FYNNEI in the germline V gene. The ends were cut back, 8 bases at V and 5 bases at J, with 17 bases in the middle. The CDR3 length is 14 residues. An input of roughly 0.5 to 1 ug of RNA was subjected to reverse transcription using random hexamers. One entry per CDR3 protein results from TCRdb running MiXCR on the immunoSEQ multiplex PCR reads. The sample records approximately 190,000 distinct CDR3 sequences, approximately 95% being singletons. Study outcomes and limitations: Roughly five Susac-specific public clones appeared in CD8+ TEMRA repertoires, and around 16 in total CD8+ repertoires.

V is TRBV2 and J is TRBJ2-3; unclear D gene. This receptor was taken from a human donor with Susac syndrome. The sequenced material came from CD8+ T cells from PBMCs. The CDR3 region is CASGRSGPQDTQYF. CDR3 nucleotide sequence: TGTGCCAGCGGAAGATCCGGGCCTCAAGATACGCAGTATTTT.